Shown below are 29 T cell receptor beta chains from a single sample sequenced in a study of T cell clusters in autoimmune cytopenias (dated by TCRdb to about 2019). Sequencing was performed on an Illumina MiSeq. TRB rearrangements were amplified by multiplex PCR using a touch-down protocol with TRB-A and TRB-B primer pools mixed in one tube. Each CDR3 protein sequence appears as one entry after TCRdb reprocessed the reads, and no DNA is included. The record for this sample contains around 10,000 distinct CDR3 sequences. Roughly 21% of the sample lies in the top ten. For each sample, TRB amplification used approximately 260 ng of peripheral blood genomic DNA, equal to 35,000 to 45,000 genome equivalents. These sequences were also reported in another study, on T cell repertoires in aging, cancer and after chemotherapy.

The specimen was peripheral blood. These receptors came from a human donor in good health.

V and J are TRBV7-9 and TRBJ2-1; TCRdb selects TRBD2, and the lack of DNA leaves this call unchecked. The CDR3 length is 16 residues. Germline V CDR1 and CDR2: SEHNR, FQNEAQ (reference sequence). CDR3 loop: CASSYGRTSTLAEQFF. The full variable domain, with the rest looked up from reference TRBV7-9 and TRBJ2-1, is DTGVSQNPRHKITKRGQNVTFRCDPISEHNRLYWYRQTLGQGPEFLTYFQNEAQLEKSRLLSDRFSAERPKGSFSTLEIQRTEQGDSAMYLCASSYGRTSTLAEQFFGPGTRLTVL.

The CDR3 sequence: CASSLYGEGTEAFF. The chain joins TRBV5-1 to TRBJ1-1. CDR3 length: 14 residues. CDR1 SGHRS and CDR2 YFSETQ come from the germline V gene.

This sequence joins TRBV7-2 and TRBJ1-1; TCRdb selects TRBD1, and the lack of DNA leaves this call unchecked. This CDR3 spans 15 amino acids. Germline V gives CDR1 SGHTA, CDR2 FQGNSA. CDR3 sequence reads: CASSLELFGGAEAFF.

The chain employs TRBV7-7 and TRBJ2-5; TCRdb designates TRBD2, a call that cannot be tested without DNA. The CDR3 totals 18 residues. Germline assignment: CDR1 SSHAT and CDR2 FNYEAQ (reference sequence). This CDR3 reads CASSDPLGLAGGRETQYF.

The J gene is TRBJ2-1, the V gene TRBV10-3; TCRdb outputs TRBD2, but without DNA this stays unchecked. The CDR3 sequence is 21 residues long. Germline CDR1 ENHRY, CDR2 SYGVKD. The CDR3: CAISDRRRTSGRAVRYNEQFF.

The chain has TRBV12-3 or TRBV12-4 and TRBJ1-1. The CDR3 is made up of 14 amino acids. CDR3 protein: CASSLRPLNTEAFF.

This clonotype counts as medium-sized by frequency. This sequence joins TRBV6-5 and TRBJ1-3. This CDR3 spans 12 amino acids. Germline V lookup: CDR1 MNHEY, CDR2 SVGAGI. The CDR3 loop reads CASSYPGNTIYF.

This clonotype is identified as medium-sized from frequency. This rearrangement joins TRBV6-2 or TRBV6-3 to TRBJ2-3. CDR3 length equals 15 residues. Germline values: CDR1 MNHEY, CDR2 SVGEGT. This chain's CDR3 is CASSYSSGSADTQYF.

The rearrangement joins TRBV27 to TRBJ2-1. Germline V gene sequence: CDR1 MNHEY, CDR2 SMNVEV (reference sequence). This CDR3 is 14 amino acids long. CDR3: CASSWGQSTDEQFF.

This chain uses TRBV6-2 or TRBV6-3 with TRBJ1-2; there is no DNA to check the TCRdb D call of TRBD1. The CDR3 loop spans 14 amino acids. CDR1 is MNHEY, CDR2 SVGEGT, per germline. The CDR3 spells CASSYGQPHYGYTF.

This chain links TRBV18 with TRBJ2-3; checking the TCRdb D call of TRBD1 is not possible without DNA. The CDR3 length is 15 residues. In germline, CDR1 is KGHSH, CDR2 LQKENI. The CDR3 spells CASSPGTLSTDTQYF.

The V gene is TRBV18, the J gene TRBJ1-1; the TRBD1 assignment by TCRdb is unverifiable without DNA. Germline V gives CDR1 KGHSH, CDR2 LQKENI. This CDR3 region has 15 residues. The CDR3: CASSPAGQGSTEAFF.

The chain links TRBV5-5 to TRBJ1-6; TCRdb selects TRBD1, and the lack of DNA leaves this call unchecked. Germline CDR1 is SGHKS and CDR2 is YYEKEE (reference sequence). This CDR3 is built from 12 residues. CDR3 sequence reads: CASSLRVSPLHF.

The J gene is TRBJ1-4, the V gene TRBV5-1; TCRdb calls TRBD1, which cannot be checked without DNA. CDR3 length equals 17 residues. Germline V gene data show CDR1 as SGHRS and CDR2 as YFSETQ. Here the CDR3 reads CASSLDGRGATNEKLFF.

This CDR3 reads CASSPSGEGGYTF. The J gene is TRBJ1-2, the V gene TRBV6-6. Germline CDR1 and CDR2: MNHNY and SVGAGI (reference sequence). The CDR3 loop spans 13 amino acids.

The V and J genes are TRBV6-5 and TRBJ2-1; TCRdb calls TRBD1, which cannot be checked without DNA. Germline assignment: CDR1 MNHEY and CDR2 SVGAGI. The length of the CDR3 is 18 residues. The CDR3 reads CASSYGGGPLVTYNEQFF.

J is TRBJ1-3 and V is TRBV6-2 or TRBV6-3. Per the germline V gene, CDR1 is MNHEY and CDR2 is SVGEGT. The length of the CDR3 is 15 residues. CDR3 residues: CASSLRKFSGNTIYF.

The chain has TRBV5-5 and TRBJ2-1; the D gene TCRdb calls, TRBD1, cannot be checked with no DNA. This CDR3 spans 15 amino acids. Germline assignment: CDR1 SGHKS and CDR2 YYEKEE (reference sequence). The CDR3: CASQDSTQTYNEQFF.

The chain employs TRBV24-1 and TRBJ2-3; no DNA is available, so the TRBD2 call from TCRdb remains unchecked. CDR1 and CDR2 (germline): KGHDR, SFDVKD. The CDR3 is 15 residues long. This CDR3 is CATSGEGVWADTQYF.

This chain uses TRBV5-6 with TRBJ2-1; TCRdb gives TRBD2 as the D gene, but with no DNA this cannot be confirmed. CDR1 is SGHDT and CDR2 is YYEEEE in the germline V gene. This CDR3 comprises 16 residues. CDR3 sequence: CASRYTSGGSYNEQFF.

The chain has TRBV13 and TRBJ1-3; TCRdb returns TRBD1, unconfirmable since there is no DNA. The CDR3 has 14 residues. Looked up from germline, CDR1 is PRHDT and CDR2 is FYEKMQ (reference sequence). CDR3 residues: CASSPQGVGNTIYF.

The genes are TRBV12-3 or TRBV12-4 and TRBJ1-2; with no DNA, the TCRdb D assignment of TRBD1 cannot be verified. This CDR3 is 14 amino acids long. The CDR3 protein is CASSPGLQKNGYTF.

The V and J genes are TRBV18 and TRBJ1-2. Germline loops: CDR1 KGHSH, CDR2 LQKENI. The CDR3 covers 14 residues. CDR3 sequence: CASSPAAYGYGYTF.

The chain employs TRBV6-6 and TRBJ1-2; there is no DNA to check the TCRdb D call of TRBD1. The CDR3 consists of 14 residues. The V gene's germline CDR1 is MNHNY and CDR2 SVGAGI (reference sequence). CDR3: CASSFVGTAYGYTF.

Frequency places this clonotype as hyperexpanded. V and J are TRBV6-1 and TRBJ2-7; TCRdb lists TRBD2, though no DNA is available to test this call. The CDR3 totals 15 residues. Per germline, CDR1 MNHNS and CDR2 SASEGT. The CDR3 loop is CASSEATSGFYEQYF.

This chain links TRBV6-5 with TRBJ1-6; there is no DNA to check the TCRdb D call of TRBD1. CDR3 length: 15 residues. Germline V gene data show CDR1 as MNHEY and CDR2 as SVGAGI. CDR3 sequence reads: CASSPDRVRNSPLHF.

The chain uses TRBV20-1 and TRBJ2-7; TCRdb designates TRBD2, a call that cannot be tested without DNA. From germline, CDR1 is DFQATT and CDR2 SNEGSKA (reference sequence). The CDR3 is 14 residues long. The chain's CDR3 is CSASPNSGDYEQYF.

This chain connects TRBV20-1 to TRBJ1-5; TCRdb selects TRBD1, and the lack of DNA leaves this call unchecked. The CDR3 loop spans 15 amino acids. Germline lookup yields CDR1 DFQATT and CDR2 SNEGSKA (reference sequence). CDR3 loop: CSASKGRGDDQPQHF.

The chain joins TRBV20-1 to TRBJ2-1. The CDR3 sequence is 13 residues long. The V gene's germline CDR1 is DFQATT and CDR2 SNEGSKA (reference sequence). The chain's CDR3 is CSAMGSVYNEQFF.